This passage covers 25 T cell receptor beta chains from one sample sequenced in a study of cytomegalovirus exposure and HLA in healthy donors. Primers for the PCR totalled 60 Vbeta and 13 Jbeta. The repertoire was sequenced with immunoSEQ multiplex PCR; TCRdb's copy has only in-frame clones and lacks some. Here the sample spans about 60,000 clones, under 85% being singletons. The source material was PBMCs. These receptors all come from a woman aged 25 to 45 in good health and CMV-seronegative.

This chain uses TRBV6-4 with TRBJ2-6; D is perhaps TRBD1 (6 bases). Trimming took off 4 bases at V and 0 bases at J, with 7 bases between the two ends. This CDR3 has 15 residues. Germline V gene lookup returns CDR1 MRHNA and CDR2 SNTAGT. The CDR3 DNA sequence: TGTGCCAGCAGTGCGGACAGCTCTGGGGCCAACGTCCTGACTTTC. Translation gives CASSADSSGANVLTF.

This chain joins TRBV21-1 and TRBJ1-5. TRBV21-1 is a pseudogene segment. This CDR3 is built from 12 residues. CDR3 amino acids: CASSLRNQPQHF. The CDR3 DNA follows: TGTGCCAGCAGCCTTCGGAATCAGCCCCAGCATTTT.

This clone was recorded a few times. The chain combines TRBV19 with TRBJ1-1; a weak D match, TRBD1 (6 bases). V lost 6 bases, J lost 0 bases, and 11 bases lay in between. The CDR3 has 14 amino acids. CDR1 and CDR2 (germline): LNHDA, SQIVND (reference sequence). The CDR3 DNA is TGTGCCAGTAGGGAGACAGGCATGAACACTGAAGCTTTCTTT. It codes for CASRETGMNTEAFF.

This clone turned up a few times. The J gene is TRBJ1-1, the V gene TRBV9; a possible D gene is TRBD1 (6 bases). The CDR3 spans 16 residues. Trimming removed 0 bases from V and 4 bases from J, with 16 bases in between. Germline V CDR1 and CDR2: SGDLS, YYNGEE. The CDR3 loop reads CASSVATGGLGTEAFF. CDR3 coding DNA: TGTGCCAGCAGCGTAGCCACGGGGGGCTTGGGCACTGAAGCTTTCTTT.

The gene calls are TRBV10-2 and TRBJ2-7; 10 nucleotides match TRBD1. V was pared by 6 bases and J by 3 bases, with 2 bases of the junction left unmatched. This CDR3 spans 13 amino acids. The germline V gene has CDR1 WSHSY and CDR2 SAAADI. For the CDR3, the DNA is TGCGCCAGCAGCGGGGACAGGGGCTACGAGCAGTACGTC. It codes for CASSGDRGYEQYV.

This rearrangement joins TRBV7-2 to TRBJ1-3, with D unclear. The ends were cut back, 2 bases at V and 1 base at J, with 6 bases in the middle. Looked up from germline, CDR1 is SGHTA and CDR2 is FQGNSA. The CDR3 consists of 14 residues. The CDR3 region is CASSLLSSGNTIYF. The DNA of the CDR3 is TGTGCCAGCAGCTTACTGAGTTCTGGAAACACCATATATTTT. Combining the CDR3 with reference TRBV7-2 and TRBJ1-3 gives the whole variable domain GAGVSQSPSNKVTEKGKDVELRCDPISGHTALYWYRQSLGQGLEFLIYFQGNSAPDKSGLPSDRFSAERTGGSVSTLTIQRTQQEDSAVYLCASSLLSSGNTIYFGEGSWLTVV.

Only a few counts were recorded for this clone. Other DNA variants within this sample encode the same CDR3. The V and J genes are TRBV4-3 and TRBJ1-6; D uncertain. V lost 1 base to trimming and J lost 8 bases, with 6 bases between them. CDR1 and CDR2 from the germline V gene are LGHNA and YSLEER. The CDR3 is made up of 13 amino acids. The CDR3 DNA reads as TGCGCCAGCAGCCAAGTAGAAGATTCACCCCTCCACTTT. As protein: CASSQVEDSPLHF.

The chain employs TRBV19 and TRBJ1-2, with TRBD1 identical over 9 bases. Germline V CDR1 and CDR2: LNHDA, SQIVND (reference sequence). This CDR3 has 16 amino acids. The V gene end was trimmed by 2 bases and the J gene end by 6 bases; junction bases not matched to a gene: 10. The CDR3 DNA sequence: TGTGCCAGTAGTATAATTTCGACAGGGGGTGAGGATGGCTACACCTTC. This sequence encodes CASSIISTGGEDGYTF.

This clone has only a few counts. The chain uses TRBV6-1 and TRBJ2-4; 14 bases are a match to TRBD2. The V gene end was trimmed by 6 bases and the J gene end by 6 bases; junction bases not matched to a gene: 4. Germline assignment: CDR1 MNHNS and CDR2 SASEGT. The CDR3 covers 15 residues. CDR3 region: CASSETSGGANIQYF. CDR3 DNA sequence: TGTGCCAGCAGCGAGACTAGCGGGGGGGCAAACATTCAGTACTTC.

V usage is TRBV7-9 and J usage is TRBJ2-3; TRBD1 matches at 7 bases. In germline, CDR1 is SEHNR, CDR2 FQNEAQ (reference sequence). J was trimmed by 2 bases and V by 5 bases; bases with no gene match: 7. The CDR3 runs to 15 residues. The CDR3: CASSHPTGNTDTQYF. In nucleotides, the CDR3 is TGTGCCAGCAGCCACCCGACAGGGAACACAGATACGCAGTATTTT. Supplemented by reference TRBV7-9 and TRBJ2-3, the full variable domain reads DTGVSQNPRHKITKRGQNVTFRCDPISEHNRLYWYRQTLGQGPEFLTYFQNEAQLEKSRLLSDRFSAERPKGSFSTLEIQRTEQGDSAMYLCASSHPTGNTDTQYFGPGTRLTVL.

There are a few counts of this clone. The chain carries TRBV4-3 and TRBJ1-2; 10 bases match TRBD1. The CDR3 runs 15 residues. J lost 7 bases, V lost 3 bases, and 8 bases had no gene match. Looked up from germline, CDR1 is LGHNA and CDR2 is YSLEER. The CDR3 spells CASSQGGTGDGGYTF. CDR3 DNA: TGCGCCAGCAGCCAGGGTGGGACAGGGGATGGTGGCTACACCTTC.

This sequence joins TRBV18 and TRBJ2-7, with a possible D match to TRBD2 (6 bases). Trimming shortened V by 3 bases and J by 0 bases, and 9 bases separated the two germline ends. CDR1 and CDR2 from the germline V gene are KGHSH and LQKENI. The length of the CDR3 is 14 residues. CDR3 sequence: CASSPSGSSYEQYF. CDR3 DNA sequence: TGTGCCAGCTCACCTAGCGGCAGCTCCTACGAGCAGTACTTC. Based on the CDR3 plus reference TRBV18 and TRBJ2-7, the full variable domain is NAGVMQNPRHLVRRRGQEARLRCSPMKGHSHVYWYRQLPEEGLKFMVYLQKENIIDESGMPKERFSAEFPKEGPSILRIQQVVRGDSAAYFCASSPSGSSYEQYFGPGTRLTVT.

The V and J genes are TRBV7-9 and TRBJ1-3; tentative D call: TRBD1 (6 bases). V was cut by 5 bases and J by 7 bases, with 15 bases left in between. This CDR3 is built from 14 residues. Germline V gene sequence: CDR1 SEHNR, CDR2 FQNEAQ (reference sequence). In DNA form, the CDR3 reads TGTGCCAGCAGCACGGGACACCTCTTTAACACCATATATTTT. Its translation: CASSTGHLFNTIYF.

This chain links TRBV6-5 with TRBJ1-2, with TRBD1 as a possible D gene (6 bases). This CDR3 is 16 amino acids long. Trimming shortened V by 2 bases and J by 0 bases, and 13 bases separated the two germline ends. Germline CDR1 reads MNHEY; CDR2 reads SVGAGI. The CDR3 loop reads CASSYGGGGSNYGYTF. In nucleotides, the CDR3 is TGTGCCAGCAGTTACGGAGGGGGGGGGTCTAACTATGGCTACACCTTC.

V and J are TRBV6-5 and TRBJ1-1; unclear D gene. Between the trimmed V and J ends, which lost 4 bases and 3 bases, there was a span of 12 bases. CDR1 is MNHEY and CDR2 is SVGAGI in the germline V gene. This CDR3 is built from 14 residues. DNA of the CDR3: TGTGCCAGCAGTTCACCACAGAGTCACACTGAAGCTTTCTTT. Protein sequence: CASSSPQSHTEAFF.

The V call is TRBV2, the J call TRBJ1-1, with unresolved D. V was cut by 3 bases and J by 11 bases, with 16 bases left in between. The CDR3 loop spans 13 amino acids. Germline CDR1 reads SNHLY; CDR2 reads FYNNEI. CDR3 protein: CASSDFGEAGAFF. In nucleotides, the CDR3 is TGTGCCAGCAGTGACTTCGGCGAGGCGGGGGCTTTCTTT.

This chain joins TRBV7-9 and TRBJ1-2; 7 positions agree with TRBD1. The CDR3 has 15 amino acids. Germline CDR1 and CDR2: SEHNR and FQNEAQ (reference sequence). Trimming took 5 bases from V and 8 from J; bases not matched to a gene: 14. CDR3 sequence: CASSPNAGTDGGYTF. The CDR3 nucleotides are TGTGCCAGCAGCCCGAATGCGGGGACAGACGGAGGCTACACCTTC.

As to this clone: Other DNA sequences from this sample encode an identical CDR3 as well. The J gene is TRBJ1-2, the V gene TRBV29-1, with D maybe TRBD1 (5 bases). The length of the CDR3 is 14 residues. V was cut by 3 bases and J by 9 bases, with 20 bases left in between. Germline V gene lookup returns CDR1 SQVTM and CDR2 ANQGSEA. CDR3 amino acids: CSVEDESRASSYTF. The CDR3 DNA reads as TGCAGCGTTGAGGATGAGTCCAGGGCATCCAGCTACACCTTC.

The J gene is TRBJ2-4, the V gene TRBV5-1, with TRBD1 matching over 8 bases. The germline V gene has CDR1 SGHRS and CDR2 YFSETQ. This CDR3 comprises 17 residues. Trimming at V came to 0 bases and at J to 2 bases, leaving 7 bases not matched to a gene. The CDR3 DNA sequence: TGCGCCAGCAGCTTGGACCCCAGGGGGCTTACCAAAAACATTCAGTACTTC. Its translation is CASSLDPRGLTKNIQYF. The entire variable domain, with the rest obtained from reference TRBV5-1 and TRBJ2-4, is as follows: KAGVTQTPRYLIKTRGQQVTLSCSPISGHRSVSWYQQTPGQGLQFLFEYFSETQRNKGNFPGRFSGRQFSNSRSEMNVSTLELGDSALYLCASSLDPRGLTKNIQYFGAGTRLSVL.

The chain carries TRBV30 and TRBJ1-1, with TRBD1 as a possible D gene (5 bases). Trimming pared 2 bases from V and 1 base from J, leaving 17 bases between. Looked up from germline, CDR1 is GTSNPN and CDR2 is SVGIG (reference sequence). CDR3 size: 16 residues. CDR3 nucleotide sequence: TGTGCCTGGAGTAGAACCTACAGGTCAACGAACACTGAAGCTTTCTTT. Translated: CAWSRTYRSTNTEAFF.

In DNA, the CDR3 is TGTGCCAGCAGCTCTATGACTAGCGGGGTTTACAATGAGCAGTTCTTC. Encoded protein: CASSSMTSGVYNEQFF. The J gene is TRBJ2-1, the V gene TRBV5-5; the match to TRBD2 covers 11 bases. The CDR3 has 16 residues. J lost 4 bases, V lost 3 bases, and 6 bases had no gene match. The germline V gene has CDR1 SGHKS and CDR2 YYEKEE (reference sequence).

CDR3 nucleotides: TGTGCCAGCACCTCCACGGGAGGGGCCAGCACTGAAGCTTTCTTT. It codes for CASTSTGGASTEAFF. This chain links TRBV11-2 with TRBJ1-1; D perhaps matches TRBD1 (5 bases). Trimming took 7 bases from V and 4 from J, leaving 19 bases between them. The germline CDR1 and CDR2 sequences are SGHAT and FQNNGV. This CDR3 spans 15 amino acids.

The chain combines TRBV6-5 with TRBJ1-2; 7 bases are shared with TRBD1. CDR3 length equals 12 residues. Losses at the gene ends were 4 bases for V and 7 bases for J; bases not matched to a gene: 3. Germline V CDR1 and CDR2: MNHEY, SVGAGI. CDR3 coding DNA: TGTGCCAGCAGTTTGACAGGGAGTGGCTACACCTTC. Its translation is CASSLTGSGYTF.

The gene calls are TRBV11-3 and TRBJ2-3; 8 nucleotides align to TRBD1. Per germline, CDR1 SGHNT and CDR2 YENEEA. This CDR3 has 15 amino acids. V was pared by 5 bases and J by 6 bases, with 10 bases of the junction left unmatched. The CDR3 sequence is CASSPRTGMGDTQYF. CDR3 in DNA: TGTGCCAGCAGCCCCCGGACAGGGATGGGGGATACGCAGTATTTT.

The chain uses TRBV9 and TRBJ2-1; TRBD2 matches 12 bases. The CDR3 runs 16 residues. Germline V gene data show CDR1 as SGDLS and CDR2 as YYNGEE. With 0 bases clipped from V and 6 bases from J, the junction kept 4 bases outside the gene matches. CDR3 loop: CASSVEETSGGNEQFF. Written as DNA, the CDR3 is TGTGCCAGCAGCGTAGAAGAGACTAGCGGGGGCAATGAGCAGTTCTTC.